The 22 T cell receptor beta chains presented below share a single source sample, sequenced in a study of metastatic and nonmetastatic thyroid tumors. No patient received treatment before thyroid surgery. Using MiXCR, TCRdb re-called clones from the PCR reads. The data show about 39,000 clones, around 16% seen once. Sequenced: blood. Receptors originate from a female donor with papillary thyroid cancer or a benign thyroid nodule (not recorded which). Some clones in this sample may be carry-over from other donors' samples.

This clone is deemed large. The chain is built from TRBV6-1 and TRBJ2-5; possibly TRBD1 for D (5 bases). The CDR3 runs to 12 residues. V lost 4 bases, J lost 4 bases, and 7 bases lay in between. Germline V gene sequence: CDR1 MNHNS, CDR2 SASEGT. CDR3 amino acids: CASSGQGETQYF. The CDR3 nucleotides are TGTGCCAGCAGTGGCCAGGGAGAGACCCAGTACTTC.

This clone was detected ten times or more. The chain recombines TRBV18 with TRBJ1-1; no reliable D call. The ends were cut back, 3 bases at V and 1 base at J, with 6 bases in the middle. Germline V gene sequence: CDR1 KGHSH, CDR2 LQKENI. The CDR3 runs 13 residues. CDR3 bases: TGTGCCAGCTCACCGGCGACGAACACTGAAGCTTTCTTT. Translated, it gives CASSPATNTEAFF.

The genes are TRBV2 and TRBJ2-7; possibly TRBD1 for D (6 bases). Trimming pared 8 bases from V and 3 bases from J, leaving 20 bases between. This CDR3 is 15 amino acids long. The germline V gene encodes CDR1 SNHLY and CDR2 FYNNEI. CDR3 sequence: CASRVGTLEGYEQYF. CDR3 sequence (DNA): TGTGCCAGCCGTGTGGGGACACTTGAGGGCTACGAGCAGTACTTC. Full variable domain (missing parts from reference TRBV2 and TRBJ2-7): EPEVTQTPSHQVTQMGQEVILRCVPISNHLYFYWYRQILGQKVEFLVSFYNNEISEKSEIFDDQFSVERPDGSNFTLKIRSTKLEDSAMYFCASRVGTLEGYEQYFGPGTRLTVT.

This clone was counted many times. The chain uses TRBV9 and TRBJ2-3; 12 bases are a match to TRBD2. Germline CDR1 and CDR2: SGDLS and YYNGEE. This CDR3 is built from 16 residues. The V and J ends lost 3 bases and 5 bases, in that order; junction bases with no gene match: 7. The CDR3 sequence is CASSAPTSGGGDTQYF. CDR3 nucleotide sequence: TGTGCCAGCAGCGCTCCGACTAGCGGGGGAGGAGATACGCAGTATTTT.

This clone was seen at least ten times. V and J are TRBV11-1 and TRBJ2-6, with 7 bases lining up with TRBD1. The V segment lost 3 bases and the J segment 0 bases; nucleotides outside the gene matches: 2. CDR1 and CDR2 from the germline V gene are SGHAT and FQDESV (reference sequence). The CDR3 is 16 residues long. The CDR3 sequence is CASSFRGFSGANVLTF. The CDR3 nucleotides read TGTGCCAGCAGCTTCAGGGGGTTCTCTGGGGCCAACGTCCTGACTTTC.

This clone was seen at least ten times. The rearrangement uses TRBV7-9 and TRBJ2-1, with D perhaps matching TRBD1 (5 bases). The CDR3 consists of 14 residues. CDR1 and CDR2 from the germline V gene are SEHNR and FQNEAQ (reference sequence). Trimming took 7 bases from V and 7 from J, leaving 17 bases between them. CDR3 sequence (DNA): TGTGCCAGCACCCCGCTAGGGGAAAGGAATGAGCAGTTCTTC. This gives the protein CASTPLGERNEQFF.

This clone was observed at least ten times. A much larger clone differs from this one at a single base, so this may be a read error. The limits of the CDR3 on the DNA are not certain, so only TCRdb's listed CDR3 is given. The chain links TRBV30 to TRBJ1-3. A total of 13 residues make up the CDR3, ends included. Germline V lookup: CDR1 GTSNPN, CDR2 SVGIG (reference sequence). CDR3 sequence: CAWSVGTGNTMYF.

The chain uses TRBV5-1 and TRBJ2-2, with 7 nucleotides matching TRBD2. Looked up from germline, CDR1 is SGHRS and CDR2 is YFSETQ. With 2 bases clipped from V and 0 bases from J, the junction kept 7 bases outside the gene matches. This CDR3 region has 17 residues. The DNA for the CDR3 is TGCGCCAGCAGCTTCCGGACTAGTTCGGCGAACACCGGGGAGCTGTTTTTT. This sequence encodes CASSFRTSSANTGELFF.

This clone was detected many times. The gene calls are TRBV6-2 or TRBV6-3 and TRBJ1-1; D is unclear. Germline assignment: CDR1 MNHEY and CDR2 SVGEGT. The CDR3 runs 14 residues. With 7 bases removed from V and 4 bases from J, the gap between germline ends came to 16 bases. The DNA for the CDR3 is TGTGCCAGCACTTTATTCGGCAAGGGCACTGAAGCTTTCTTT. This encodes CASTLFGKGTEAFF.

The chain uses TRBV30 and TRBJ2-3, with D hard to call. CDR3 length: 15 amino acids. Germline values: CDR1 GTSNPN, CDR2 SVGIG (reference sequence). Trimming cost V 4 bases and J 3 bases, with 17 bases left between them. Here the CDR3 DNA reads TGTGCCTGGATGGTTGTAGGTTCTTTGACAGATACGCAGTATTTT. Its translation is CAWMVVGSLTDTQYF.

This clone occurred many times. V gene TRBV6-6 combines with J gene TRBJ2-7; TRBD1 matches at 8 bases. Germline V lookup: CDR1 MNHNY, CDR2 SVGAGI (reference sequence). The CDR3 covers 14 residues. Unmatched junction bases numbered 1, after V lost 2 bases and J lost 1 base. In DNA, the CDR3 is TGTGCCAGCAGTTACAGGACAGGGTCCTACGAGCAGTACTTC. It encodes CASSYRTGSYEQYF.

Concerning this clone itself: Being one base from a much bigger clone, this may be a read error. The chain combines TRBV11-2 with TRBJ2-1, with TRBD2 matching 8 bases. This CDR3 is 18 amino acids long. The germline V gene encodes CDR1 SGHAT and CDR2 FQNNGV. The CDR3 protein is CASSSNGREASSYNEQLF. CDR3 nucleotides: TGTGCCAGCAGCTCTAACGGGCGGGAGGCCAGCTCCTACAATGAGCAGCTCTTC. Combining the CDR3 with reference TRBV11-2 and TRBJ2-1 gives the whole variable domain EAGVAQSPRYKIIEKRQSVAFWCNPISGHATLYWYQQILGQGPKLLIQFQNNGVVDDSQLPKDRFSAERLKGVDSTLKIQPAKLEDSAVYLCASSSNGREASSYNEQLFGPGTRLTVL.

Many counts were recorded for this clone. CDR3 DNA sequence: TGTGCCAGCTCACAGGGAAGGATAGAGAACACTGAAGCTTTCTTT. It specifies CASSQGRIENTEAFF. The gene calls are TRBV18 and TRBJ1-1; D unresolved. The V gene lost 4 bases and the J gene lost 1 base, with 13 bases spanning the gap. The CDR3 covers 15 residues. Germline V gives CDR1 KGHSH, CDR2 LQKENI.

The chain carries TRBV20-1 and TRBJ1-5, with D perhaps matching TRBD1 (5 bases). There are 12 residues in the CDR3. V was clipped by 3 bases and J by 5 bases, with 8 bases between them. Germline V gives CDR1 DFQATT, CDR2 SNEGSKA (reference sequence). CDR3 amino acids: CSASRVDQPQHF. CDR3 bases: TGCAGTGCTAGCAGGGTTGATCAGCCCCAGCATTTT.

This clone turned up a few times. In nucleotides, the CDR3 is TGTGCCAGCAGTTTTTTCGGGAGTGGGTACGAGCAGTACTTC. Residues: CASSFFGSGYEQYF. The rearrangement links TRBV12-3 or TRBV12-4 to TRBJ2-7, with TRBD2 as a possible D gene (6 bases). CDR3 length: 14 residues. V lost 3 bases to trimming and J lost 4 bases, with 13 bases between them.

This clone was counted many times. The chain couples TRBV2 to TRBJ2-5, with a possible D match to TRBD1 (5 bases). Germline CDR1 is SNHLY and CDR2 is FYNNEI. The CDR3 length is 12 residues. The ends were cut back, 8 bases at V and 5 bases at J, with 12 bases in the middle. The CDR3 DNA follows: TGTGCCAGCGGGGCTGGACGGGAGACCCAGTACTTC. Amino acids: CASGAGRETQYF. Variable domain in full (rest from reference TRBV2 and TRBJ2-5): EPEVTQTPSHQVTQMGQEVILRCVPISNHLYFYWYRQILGQKVEFLVSFYNNEISEKSEIFDDQFSVERPDGSNFTLKIRSTKLEDSAMYFCASGAGRETQYFGPGTRLLVL.

This clone occurred many times. This sequence joins TRBV6-1 and TRBJ1-2; 10 bases match TRBD1. Losses at the gene ends were 6 bases for V and 4 bases for J; bases not matched to a gene: 8. This CDR3 has 15 amino acids. In germline, CDR1 is MNHNS, CDR2 SASEGT. CDR3 sequence (DNA): TGTGCCAGCAGCTATGGGGGACAGGGGACCTATGGCTACACCTTC. Translation gives CASSYGGQGTYGYTF.

This clone was observed at least ten times. V gene TRBV7-3 combines with J gene TRBJ2-2, with 9 bases fitting TRBD2. Germline-derived CDR1 and CDR2 are SGHTA and FQGTGA. The length of the CDR3 is 16 residues. Germline trimming cut 4 bases from V and 5 bases from J; bases unmatched to any gene: 8. In DNA, the CDR3 is TGTGCCAGCAGCTCCGTCTCTAGCGGGAATACCGGGGAGCTGTTTTTT. Its translation is CASSSVSSGNTGELFF. The entire variable domain, with the rest obtained from reference TRBV7-3 and TRBJ2-2, is as follows: GAGVSQTPSNKVTEKGKYVELRCDPISGHTALYWYRQSLGQGPEFLIYFQGTGAADDSGLPNDRFFAVRPEGSVSTLKIQRTERGDSAVYLCASSSVSSGNTGELFFGEGSRLTVL.

Many counts were recorded for this clone. The chain joins TRBV14 to TRBJ1-1; D not certain. Germline CDR1 and CDR2: SGHDN and FVKESK. This CDR3 comprises 13 residues. The germline V and J ends were trimmed by 0 bases and 10 bases, with 12 bases remaining between them. CDR3 sequence (DNA): TGTGCCAGCAGCCAAGAGAATCAAAAGACAGCTTTCTTT. This sequence encodes CASSQENQKTAFF.

This clone came up many times. This chain connects TRBV20-1 to TRBJ2-2; no clear D. V gave up 6 bases and J gave up 7 bases, with 24 bases separating them. Germline-derived CDR1 and CDR2 are DFQATT and SNEGSKA (reference sequence). The length of the CDR3 is 16 residues. Here the CDR3 reads CSARKPPFNVGGELFF. CDR3 nucleotide sequence: TGCAGTGCCCGAAAGCCCCCCTTCAATGTAGGCGGGGAGCTGTTTTTT.

The table lists this clone with many counts. The rearrangement links TRBV24-1 to TRBJ1-1, with TRBD1 matching 7 bases. After removal of 6 bases from V and 1 base from J, the junction contained 4 bases not matched to a gene. Looked up from germline, CDR1 is KGHDR and CDR2 is SFDVKD. This CDR3 region has 14 residues. The CDR3: CATSKGQPNTEAFF. In DNA, the CDR3 is TGTGCCACCAGTAAGGGACAGCCGAACACTGAAGCTTTCTTT.

This clone was seen many times. This rearrangement joins TRBV5-5 to TRBJ2-2, with D maybe TRBD2 (5 bases). The germline V gene has CDR1 SGHKS and CDR2 YYEKEE (reference sequence). The CDR3 extends over 16 amino acids. V dropped 0 bases and J dropped 0 bases, with 9 bases sitting between them. The CDR3 DNA sequence: TGTGCCAGCAGCTTGGCCTGGACTCCGAACACCGGGGAGCTGTTTTTT. Residues: CASSLAWTPNTGELFF.